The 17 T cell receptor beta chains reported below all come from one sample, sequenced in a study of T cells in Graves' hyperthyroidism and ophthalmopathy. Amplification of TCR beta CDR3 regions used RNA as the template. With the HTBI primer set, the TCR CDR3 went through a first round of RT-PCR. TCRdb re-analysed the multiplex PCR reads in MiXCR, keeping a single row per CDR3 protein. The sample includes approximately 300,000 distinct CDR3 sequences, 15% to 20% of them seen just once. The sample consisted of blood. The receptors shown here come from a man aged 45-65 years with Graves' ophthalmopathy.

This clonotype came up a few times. CDR3 sequence reads: CASSLTGTGGRGELFF. CDR3 DNA sequence: TGTGCCAGCAGTTTGACCGGGACAGGGGGAAGGGGGGAGCTGTTTTTT. J is TRBJ2-2 and V is TRBV28; 11 bases line up with TRBD1. From germline, CDR1 is MDHEN and CDR2 SYDVKM. The CDR3 consists of 16 residues. Germline trimming cut 3 bases from V and 8 bases from J; bases unmatched to any gene: 8.

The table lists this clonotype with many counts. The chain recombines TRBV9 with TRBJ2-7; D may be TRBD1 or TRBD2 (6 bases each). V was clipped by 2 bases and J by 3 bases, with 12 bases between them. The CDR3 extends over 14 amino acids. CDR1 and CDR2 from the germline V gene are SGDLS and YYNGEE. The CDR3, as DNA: TGTGCCAGCAGCGTCGGGGGACAAAACTACGAGCAGTACTTC. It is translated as CASSVGGQNYEQYF.

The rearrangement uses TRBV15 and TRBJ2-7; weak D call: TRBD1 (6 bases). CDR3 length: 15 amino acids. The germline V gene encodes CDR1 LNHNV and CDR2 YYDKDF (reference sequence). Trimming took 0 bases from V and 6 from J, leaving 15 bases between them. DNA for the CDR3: TGTGCCACCAGCAGAGATTCAAATCTCAGGGGCGAGCAGTACTTC. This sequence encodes CATSRDSNLRGEQYF.

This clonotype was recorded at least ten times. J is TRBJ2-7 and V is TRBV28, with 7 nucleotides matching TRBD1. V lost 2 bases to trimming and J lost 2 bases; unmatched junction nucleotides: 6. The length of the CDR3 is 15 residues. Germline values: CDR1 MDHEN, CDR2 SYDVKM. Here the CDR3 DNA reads TGTGCCAGCAGTTTAGGGCCTGGACAGGCCTACGAGCAGTACTTC. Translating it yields CASSLGPGQAYEQYF.

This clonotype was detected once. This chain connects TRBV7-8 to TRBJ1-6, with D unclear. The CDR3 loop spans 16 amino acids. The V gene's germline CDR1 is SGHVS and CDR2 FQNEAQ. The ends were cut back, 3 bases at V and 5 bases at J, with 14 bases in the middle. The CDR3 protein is CASSFSTAADNSPLHF. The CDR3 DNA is TGTGCCAGCAGCTTCTCCACGGCAGCTGATAATTCACCCCTCCACTTT.

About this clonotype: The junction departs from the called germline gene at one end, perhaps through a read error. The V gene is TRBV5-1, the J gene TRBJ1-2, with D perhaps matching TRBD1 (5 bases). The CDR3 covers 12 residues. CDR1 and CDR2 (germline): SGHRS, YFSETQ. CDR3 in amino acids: CASSLSFRQLSF. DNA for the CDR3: TGCGCCAGCAGCTTGAGTTTCAGACAGCTATCCTTC.

CDR3 coding DNA: TGTGCCAGCAGCTTATTGACAGTCTATGGCTACACCTTC. Its translation: CASSLLTVYGYTF. The V gene is TRBV7-9, the J gene TRBJ1-2; the D gene is possibly TRBD1 (5 bases). Looked up from germline, CDR1 is SEHNR and CDR2 is FQNEAQ (reference sequence). There are 13 residues in the CDR3. The V gene lost 2 bases and the J gene lost 4 bases, with 8 bases spanning the gap.

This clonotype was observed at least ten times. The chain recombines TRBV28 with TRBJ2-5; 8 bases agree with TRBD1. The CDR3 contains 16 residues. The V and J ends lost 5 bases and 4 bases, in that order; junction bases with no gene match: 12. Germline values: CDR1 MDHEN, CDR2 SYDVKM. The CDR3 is CASSHLGQVNRETQYF. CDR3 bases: TGTGCCAGCAGTCACCTGGGACAGGTGAACCGAGAGACCCAGTACTTC.

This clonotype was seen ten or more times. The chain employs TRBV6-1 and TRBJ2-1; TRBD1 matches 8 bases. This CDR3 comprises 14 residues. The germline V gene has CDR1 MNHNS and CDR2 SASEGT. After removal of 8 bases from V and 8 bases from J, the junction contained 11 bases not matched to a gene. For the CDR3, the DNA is TGTGCCAGCTGCCGGGACAGGAGAATCTATGAGCAGTTCTTC. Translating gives CASCRDRRIYEQFF.

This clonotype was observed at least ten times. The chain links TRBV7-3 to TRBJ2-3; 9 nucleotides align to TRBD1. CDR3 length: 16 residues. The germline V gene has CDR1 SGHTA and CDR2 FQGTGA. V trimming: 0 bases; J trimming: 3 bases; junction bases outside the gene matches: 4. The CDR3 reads CASSLTPGQGTDTQYF. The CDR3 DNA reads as TGTGCCAGCAGCTTAACCCCGGGACAGGGTACAGATACGCAGTATTTT.

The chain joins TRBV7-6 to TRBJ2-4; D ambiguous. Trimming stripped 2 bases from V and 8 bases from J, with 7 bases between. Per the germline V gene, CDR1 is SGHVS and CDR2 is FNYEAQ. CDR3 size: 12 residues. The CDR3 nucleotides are TGTGCCAGCAGCTTAAATCCGGACATTCAGTACTTC. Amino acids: CASSLNPDIQYF.

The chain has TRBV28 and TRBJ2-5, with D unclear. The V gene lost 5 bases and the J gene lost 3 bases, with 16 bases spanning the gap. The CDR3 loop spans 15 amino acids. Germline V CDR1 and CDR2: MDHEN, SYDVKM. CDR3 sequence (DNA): TGTGCCAGCAGTATCCTGGGCGCAAGAGAAGAGACCCAGTACTTC. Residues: CASSILGAREETQYF.

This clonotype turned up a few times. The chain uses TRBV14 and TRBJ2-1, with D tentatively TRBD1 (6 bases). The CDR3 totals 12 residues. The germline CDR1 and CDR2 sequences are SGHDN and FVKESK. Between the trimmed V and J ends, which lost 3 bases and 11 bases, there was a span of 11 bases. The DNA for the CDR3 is TGTGCCAGCAGCCACGCACAGGGTCAGCAGTTCTTC. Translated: CASSHAQGQQFF.

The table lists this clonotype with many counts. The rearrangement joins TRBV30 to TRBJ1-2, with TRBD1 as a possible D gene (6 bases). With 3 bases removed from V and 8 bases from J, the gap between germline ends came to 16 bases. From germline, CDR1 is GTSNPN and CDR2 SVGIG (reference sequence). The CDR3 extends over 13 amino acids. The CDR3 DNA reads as TGTGCCTGGAGCCCACAGGGTCGAGTCGGCTACACCTTC. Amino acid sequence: CAWSPQGRVGYTF.

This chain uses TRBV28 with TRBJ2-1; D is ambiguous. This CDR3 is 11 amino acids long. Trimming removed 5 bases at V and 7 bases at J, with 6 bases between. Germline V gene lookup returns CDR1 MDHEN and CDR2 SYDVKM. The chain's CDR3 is CASSPRNEQFF. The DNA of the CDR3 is TGTGCCAGCAGTCCAAGGAATGAGCAGTTCTTC.

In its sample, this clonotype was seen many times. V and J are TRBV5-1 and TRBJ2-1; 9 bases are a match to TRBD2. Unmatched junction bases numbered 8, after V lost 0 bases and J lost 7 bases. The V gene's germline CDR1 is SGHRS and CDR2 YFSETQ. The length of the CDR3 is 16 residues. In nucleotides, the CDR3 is TGCGCCAGCAGCTTGGGGCGTAGCGGGAGCGGGAATGAGCAGTTCTTC. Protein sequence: CASSLGRSGSGNEQFF.

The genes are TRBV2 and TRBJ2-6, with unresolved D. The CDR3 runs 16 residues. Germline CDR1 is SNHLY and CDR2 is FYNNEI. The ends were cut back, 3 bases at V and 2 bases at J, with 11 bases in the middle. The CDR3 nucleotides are TGTGCCAGCAGTGACGGATTGATGACTGGGGCCAACGTCCTGACTTTC. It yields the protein CASSDGLMTGANVLTF.